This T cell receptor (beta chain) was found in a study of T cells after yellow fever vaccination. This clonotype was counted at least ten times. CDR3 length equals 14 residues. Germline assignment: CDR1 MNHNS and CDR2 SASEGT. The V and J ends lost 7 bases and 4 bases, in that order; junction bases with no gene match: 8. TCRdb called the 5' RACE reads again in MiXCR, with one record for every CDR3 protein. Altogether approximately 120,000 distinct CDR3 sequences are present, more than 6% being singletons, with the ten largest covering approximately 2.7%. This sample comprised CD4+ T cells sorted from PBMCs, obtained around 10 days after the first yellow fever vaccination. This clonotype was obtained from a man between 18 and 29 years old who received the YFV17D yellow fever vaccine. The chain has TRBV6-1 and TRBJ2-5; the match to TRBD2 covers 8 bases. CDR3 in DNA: TGTGCCAGCAAGGACACGGGAGGGGGAGAGACCCAGTACTTC. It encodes CASKDTGGGETQYF.